This T cell receptor beta chain was sequenced in a study of OX40 agonist ivuxolimab in advanced cancers. The timepoints at which blood was sampled were baseline, cycle 4 day 1, and cycle 7 day 1. Broader study findings: Fewer expanded clones were found on average in CD4+ than in CD8+ T cells. The CD4+ and CD8+ T cells in the blood had expanded clonally by week 6 at 0.1 to 3.0 mg/kg.

In its sample, this clone was seen a few times. Its matching antigen is unknown. Trimming took 4 bases from V and 2 from J; bases not matched to a gene: 3. CDR1 and CDR2 from the germline V gene are SGHRS and YFSETQ. The CDR3 contains 14 residues. Repertoires were generated with immunoSEQ multiplex PCR, while TCRdb's copy carries only in-frame clones and drops some. The sample shows 60,000 to 95,000 clones, 90% of them seen only once. The chain uses TRBV5-1 and TRBJ1-1, with 9 nucleotides matching TRBD1. Source: CD4+ or CD8+ T cells sorted from blood, taken in a trial of the OX40 agonist ivuxolimab. The receptor was derived from an adult with an advanced solid tumor such as melanoma, head and neck, liver or kidney cancer. In DNA form, the CDR3 reads TGCGCCAGCAGCGCGGACAGGGGTAACACTGAAGCTTTCTTT. Translated: CASSADRGNTEAFF. Combining the CDR3 with reference TRBV5-1 and TRBJ1-1 gives the whole variable domain KAGVTQTPRYLIKTRGQQVTLSCSPISGHRSVSWYQQTPGQGLQFLFEYFSETQRNKGNFPGRFSGRQFSNSRSEMNVSTLELGDSALYLCASSADRGNTEAFFGQGTRLTVV.